Sequencing of this T cell receptor (beta chain) was carried out in a study of blood T cells in healthy people across ages. Study outcomes and limitations: PBMCs were not sorted, which prevented a conclusive comparison of naive versus antigen-experienced cells. Shifts in expanded clonotypes may have been confounded by donor CMV status, which was unknown.

This CDR3 is built from 14 residues. The use of a sample-barcoded 5' primer and a J-beta primer mix characterized a second PCR of about 7 to 12 cycles. MiXCR was run by TCRdb on the 5' RACE reads, yielding one entry per CDR3 protein. Of about 1.8 million distinct CDR3 sequences in the sample, around half were seen once. This clonotype was seen more than once but under ten times. Its cognate antigen is unknown. The V call is TRBV21-1, the J call TRBJ2-5; TRBD2 is the table's D call, not checked against the DNA. TRBV21-1 counts as a pseudogene. Material for sequencing was blood. This TCR came from a woman aged 35 to 49 in good health. The CDR3 nucleotides read TGTGCCAGCAGCAAACGGGACTCCCCAGAGACCCAGTACTTC. Translated: CASSKRDSPETQYF.